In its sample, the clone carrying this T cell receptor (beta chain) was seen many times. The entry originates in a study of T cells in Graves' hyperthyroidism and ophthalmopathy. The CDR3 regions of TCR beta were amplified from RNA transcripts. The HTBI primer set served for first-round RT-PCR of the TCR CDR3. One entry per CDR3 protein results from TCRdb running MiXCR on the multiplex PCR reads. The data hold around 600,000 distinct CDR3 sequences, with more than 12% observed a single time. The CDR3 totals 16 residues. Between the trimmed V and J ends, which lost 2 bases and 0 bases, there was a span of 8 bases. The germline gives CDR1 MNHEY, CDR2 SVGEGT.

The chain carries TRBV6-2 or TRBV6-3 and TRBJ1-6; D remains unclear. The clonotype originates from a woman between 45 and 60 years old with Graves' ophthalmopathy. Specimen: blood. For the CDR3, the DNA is TGTGCCAGCAGTTACGGCCCGAGCTCCTATAATTCACCCCTCCACTTT. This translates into CASSYGPSSYNSPLHF.